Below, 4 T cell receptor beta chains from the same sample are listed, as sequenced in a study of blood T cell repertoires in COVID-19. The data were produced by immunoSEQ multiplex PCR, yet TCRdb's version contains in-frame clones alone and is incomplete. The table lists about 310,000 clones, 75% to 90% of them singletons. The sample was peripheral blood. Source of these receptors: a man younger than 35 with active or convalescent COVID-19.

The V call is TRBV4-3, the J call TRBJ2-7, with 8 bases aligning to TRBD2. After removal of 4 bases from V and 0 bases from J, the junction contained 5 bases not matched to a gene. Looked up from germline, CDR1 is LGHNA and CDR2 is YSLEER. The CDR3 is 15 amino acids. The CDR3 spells CASSPREGNSYEQYF. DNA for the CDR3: TGCGCCAGCAGCCCCCGGGAGGGTAACTCCTACGAGCAGTACTTC.

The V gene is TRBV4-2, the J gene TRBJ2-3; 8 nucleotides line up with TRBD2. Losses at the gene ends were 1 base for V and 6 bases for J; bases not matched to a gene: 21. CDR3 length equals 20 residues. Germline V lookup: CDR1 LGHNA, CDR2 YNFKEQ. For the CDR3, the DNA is TGTGCCAGCAGCCAAGCACCTATTTCGGCCGGGAGGGGTAGGGGGGATACGCAGTATTTT. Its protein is CASSQAPISAGRGRGDTQYF.

CDR3 region: CASSLGLAGNTGELFF. The CDR3 DNA follows: TGTGCCAGCAGCCTAGGACTAGCGGGAAACACCGGGGAGCTGTTTTTT. This chain links TRBV3-1 (or the pseudogene TRBV3-2) with TRBJ2-2, with TRBD2 matching over 12 bases. Trimming at V came to 4 bases and at J to 2 bases, leaving 2 bases not matched to a gene. Germline lookup yields CDR1 LGHDT and CDR2 YNNKEL (reference sequence). The CDR3 runs to 16 residues.

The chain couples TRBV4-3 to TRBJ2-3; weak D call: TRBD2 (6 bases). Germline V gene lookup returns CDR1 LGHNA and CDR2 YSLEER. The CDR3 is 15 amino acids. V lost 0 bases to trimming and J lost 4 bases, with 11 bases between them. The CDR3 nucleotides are TGCGCCAGCAGCCAAGATCGGAGGGTCCCAGATACGCAGTATTTT. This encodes CASSQDRRVPDTQYF.